Below, 26 T cell receptor beta chains from the same sample are listed, as sequenced in a study of T-cell memory formation after mild COVID-19. MiXCR, run by TCRdb on the 5' RACE reads, gives a single entry per CDR3 protein. The sample includes hundreds of thousands of distinct CDR3 sequences, approximately 18% of them seen just once. Input material: PBMCs or a T cell subset sorted from them (not recorded which). The receptors were sampled from a man between 18 and 35 years old who had mild COVID-19 (a few samples of this study predate the infection). Cell type and time point are not known.

This clonotype was recorded a few times. The chain recombines TRBV7-3 with TRBJ2-7; 8 bases are shared with TRBD2. CDR3 size: 19 residues. From germline, CDR1 is SGHTA and CDR2 FQGTGA. Trimming at V came to 2 bases and at J to 3 bases, leaving 18 bases not matched to a gene. The CDR3 spells CASSLSPEQRGTAFYEQYV. The CDR3 nucleotides are TGTGCCAGCAGCTTATCCCCCGAACAGCGGGGGACGGCCTTCTACGAGCAGTACGTC.

This clonotype was seen only a few times. The chain uses TRBV6-5 and TRBJ1-6, with D hard to call. This CDR3 comprises 15 residues. Per the germline V gene, CDR1 is MNHEY and CDR2 is SVGAGI. V lost 0 bases and J 8 bases, leaving 11 bases between the germline ends. The CDR3, as DNA: TGTGCCAGCAGTTACTCTAGAGCTCGGGATTCACCCCTCCACTTT. This encodes CASSYSRARDSPLHF.

The chain is built from TRBV3-1 and TRBJ1-1; D gene ambiguous. Germline V gene data show CDR1 as LGHDT and CDR2 as YNNKEL (reference sequence). The V gene lost 1 base and the J gene lost 3 bases, with 6 bases spanning the gap. The CDR3 length is 13 residues. The CDR3 region is CASSQVEDTEAFF. In DNA form, the CDR3 reads TGTGCCAGCAGCCAAGTTGAGGACACTGAAGCTTTCTTT.

CDR3 sequence: CASRPGDRGRYEQYF. The CDR3 nucleotides read TGTGCCAGCAGGCCCGGGGACAGGGGGCGATACGAGCAGTACTTC. This chain links TRBV6-2 or TRBV6-3 with TRBJ2-7; 12 positions agree with TRBD1. The CDR3 spans 15 residues. Looked up from germline, CDR1 is MNHEY and CDR2 is SVGEGT. V lost 6 bases to trimming and J lost 4 bases; unmatched junction nucleotides: 7.

V is TRBV5-1 and J is TRBJ2-7; 7 nucleotides line up with TRBD2. CDR1 is SGHRS, CDR2 YFSETQ, per germline. The CDR3 contains 15 residues. The trim removed 3 bases at V and 0 bases at J, leaving 6 bases unmatched. The CDR3 region is CASSSSGAGSYEQYF. The DNA of the CDR3 is TGCGCCAGCAGCTCCAGCGGGGCAGGCTCCTACGAGCAGTACTTC.

This clonotype was recorded a few times. The rearrangement joins TRBV7-2 to TRBJ1-4; D unclear. V was pared by 4 bases and J by 8 bases, with 8 bases between. Germline CDR1 reads SGHTA; CDR2 reads FQGNSA. The length of the CDR3 is 12 residues. The CDR3 loop reads CASSSELEKLFF. DNA of the CDR3: TGTGCCAGCAGCTCCGAACTAGAAAAACTGTTTTTT.

The chain joins TRBV5-1 to TRBJ2-7; 8 nucleotides agree with TRBD1. Trimming cost V 3 bases and J 2 bases; bases outside gene matches: 7. The CDR3 sequence is 15 residues long. Germline V lookup: CDR1 SGHRS, CDR2 YFSETQ. Here the CDR3 DNA reads TGCGCCAGCAGCTGGGGGACAGGATTCCCCTACGAGCAGTACTTC. It yields the protein CASSWGTGFPYEQYF.

This clonotype was counted only a few times. The chain uses TRBV5-4 and TRBJ2-7; no reliable D call. V was cut by 0 bases and J by 3 bases, with 7 bases left in between. The CDR3 consists of 13 residues. Germline CDR1 is SGHNT and CDR2 is YYREEE (reference sequence). CDR3 DNA sequence: TGTGCCAGCAGCTTGGACACAGACTACGAGCAGTACGTC. It encodes CASSLDTDYEQYV.

This clonotype came up a few times. V and J are TRBV27 and TRBJ2-2; 7 positions agree with TRBD1. The V and J ends lost 8 bases and 2 bases, in that order; junction bases with no gene match: 2. Per germline, CDR1 MNHEY and CDR2 SMNVEV (reference sequence). This CDR3 region has 13 residues. In DNA, the CDR3 is TGTGCCAGCTGGGACAGTAACACCGGGGAGCTGTTTTTT. It translates to CASWDSNTGELFF.

This chain links TRBV4-3 with TRBJ1-2; perhaps TRBD1 as D (6 bases). V shed 3 bases and J shed 6 bases, with 17 bases lying between them. The germline CDR1 and CDR2 sequences are LGHNA and YSLEER. The CDR3 runs 15 residues. The CDR3 nucleotides are TGCGCCAGCAGCCAGGCCCTGGGGGGGCCGGATGGCTACACCTTC. This encodes CASSQALGGPDGYTF.

The chain couples TRBV20-1 to TRBJ1-2; D not resolved. Germline-derived CDR1 and CDR2 are DFQATT and SNEGSKA (reference sequence). The CDR3 extends over 13 amino acids. Trimming took off 3 bases at V and 4 bases at J, with 12 bases between the two ends. For the CDR3, the DNA is TGCAGTGCTAGTTTGCCAGCCGGCTATGGCTACACCTTC. It is translated as CSASLPAGYGYTF.

The chain has TRBV24-1 and TRBJ1-1; TRBD1 might be the D (5 bases). Germline V CDR1 and CDR2: KGHDR, SFDVKD. This CDR3 has 13 amino acids. V shed 5 bases and J shed 4 bases, with 10 bases lying between them. The CDR3 reads CATSVDSLTEAFF. In nucleotides, the CDR3 is TGTGCCACCAGTGTAGACAGTCTCACTGAAGCTTTCTTT.

V is TRBV10-3 and J is TRBJ1-5; 8 positions match TRBD1. V lost 6 bases to trimming and J lost 1 base; unmatched junction nucleotides: 5. The CDR3 has 15 residues. The V gene's germline CDR1 is ENHRY and CDR2 SYGVKD. This chain's CDR3 is CAISPDRDSNQPQHF. DNA of the CDR3: TGTGCCATCAGCCCGGACAGGGACAGCAATCAGCCCCAGCATTTT.

The J gene is TRBJ2-7, the V gene TRBV27; D ambiguous. Trimming cost V 6 bases and J 0 bases, with 12 bases left between them. The germline V gene has CDR1 MNHEY and CDR2 SMNVEV (reference sequence). There are 14 residues in the CDR3. Written as DNA, the CDR3 is TGTGCCAGCAGGGGCACTTTTAGCTCCTACGAGCAGTACGTC. It specifies CASRGTFSSYEQYV.

The CDR3 loop reads CASSLTGGPQETQYF. The CDR3 DNA reads TGTGCCAGCAGCTTGACGGGGGGTCCCCAAGAGACCCAGTACTTC. This sequence joins TRBV7-3 and TRBJ2-5; 7 bases map to TRBD2. The CDR3 is 15 amino acids. CDR1 is SGHTA, CDR2 FQGTGA, per germline. The junction had 5 bases not matched to a gene; V was cut back by 3 bases and J by 1 base.

CDR3 sequence reads: CASSGRWERWDYEQYF. The CDR3 nucleotides are TGTGCCAGCAGTGGACGTTGGGAGCGGTGGGACTACGAGCAGTACTTC. The chain carries TRBV6-5 and TRBJ2-7; a weak D match, TRBD2 (5 bases). The CDR3 runs to 16 residues. Germline CDR1 and CDR2: MNHEY and SVGAGI. The ends were cut back, 5 bases at V and 3 bases at J, with 20 bases in the middle.

The V gene is TRBV6-5, the J gene TRBJ2-7; no clear D. V lost 0 bases to trimming and J lost 0 bases, with 9 bases between them. The CDR3 extends over 15 amino acids. The germline V gene has CDR1 MNHEY and CDR2 SVGAGI. The CDR3 nucleotides are TGTGCCAGCAGTTACTCGTTAGAGGACTCCTACGAGCAGTACTTC. Its translation: CASSYSLEDSYEQYF.

This clonotype was detected a few times. This chain links TRBV2 with TRBJ2-7; D tentatively fits TRBD1 or TRBD2 (6 bases each). Germline CDR1 SNHLY, CDR2 FYNNEI. Trimming pared 3 bases from V and 5 bases from J, leaving 14 bases between. This CDR3 is built from 14 residues. CDR3 DNA sequence: TGTGCCAGCAGTGATCGGGGGCTAGCCGACGAGCAGTACGTC. It yields the protein CASSDRGLADEQYV.

The genes are TRBV11-2 and TRBJ2-7, with D uncertain. This CDR3 contains 13 residues. Germline lookup yields CDR1 SGHAT and CDR2 FQNNGV. V was trimmed by 1 base and J by 3 bases, leaving 7 bases between them. CDR3 coding DNA: TGTGCCAGCAGCTTAGGACACGGCTACGAGCAGTACTTC. Its translation: CASSLGHGYEQYF.

This clonotype was seen a few times. The CDR3 sequence: CASSPRRGTYNEQFF. The CDR3 DNA is TGTGCCAGCAGCCCCCGGCGGGGGACTTACAATGAGCAGTTCTTC. V usage is TRBV6-6 and J usage is TRBJ2-1, with 7 bases lining up with TRBD2. Germline CDR1 and CDR2: MNHNY and SVGAGI (reference sequence). V was clipped by 6 bases and J by 4 bases; unmatched bases: 9. This CDR3 has 15 residues.

This clonotype was seen a handful of times. The chain combines TRBV4-1 with TRBJ1-1, with 7 bases identical to TRBD1. Germline CDR1 reads MGHRA; CDR2 reads YSYEKL. The CDR3 is made up of 17 amino acids. V was clipped by 4 bases and J by 1 base; unmatched bases: 12. CDR3 region: CASSPTLGQSKNTEAFF. In DNA, the CDR3 is TGCGCCAGCAGCCCCACCTTGGGACAGTCGAAGAACACTGAAGCTTTCTTT.

This chain connects TRBV12-3 or TRBV12-4 to TRBJ2-2; maybe TRBD1 (6 bases). This CDR3 region has 13 residues. V dropped 5 bases and J dropped 7 bases, with 11 bases sitting between them. CDR3 region: CASSPRGVGELFF. In nucleotides, the CDR3 is TGTGCCAGCAGTCCCAGGGGAGTCGGGGAGCTGTTTTTT.

This clonotype turned up a few times. The rearrangement uses TRBV27 and TRBJ2-7, with D perhaps matching TRBD2 (5 bases). Germline-derived CDR1 and CDR2 are MNHEY and SMNVEV (reference sequence). This CDR3 comprises 14 residues. Trimming stripped 3 bases from V and 1 base from J, with 10 bases between. The chain's CDR3 is CASSLSGDSYEQYF. For the CDR3, the DNA is TGTGCCAGCAGTTTGAGCGGAGATTCCTACGAGCAGTACTTC.

In this sample, this clonotype turned up a few times. The chain uses TRBV7-2 and TRBJ2-7, with 12 positions matching TRBD2. Germline CDR1 is SGHTA and CDR2 is FQGNSA. The CDR3 sequence is 16 residues long. J gave up 3 bases and V 0 bases, and 3 bases lay outside the gene matches. CDR3 amino acids: CASSLALGLAGYEQYF. The DNA of the CDR3 is TGTGCCAGCAGCTTAGCCCTGGGACTAGCGGGCTACGAGCAGTACTTC.

This clonotype was seen more than once but under ten times. The V and J genes are TRBV28 and TRBJ2-7; D gene unclear. The CDR3 spans 13 residues. Looked up from germline, CDR1 is MDHEN and CDR2 is SYDVKM. The V gene lost 2 bases and the J gene lost 4 bases, with 9 bases spanning the gap. For the CDR3, the DNA is TGTGCCAGCAGTTTACCCGGGCCATACGAGCAGTACGTC. This codes for CASSLPGPYEQYV.

A few counts support this clonotype. This rearrangement joins TRBV28 to TRBJ1-1, with D possibly being TRBD1 (6 bases). The CDR3 runs 14 residues. Germline V gene sequence: CDR1 MDHEN, CDR2 SYDVKM. V lost 3 bases to trimming and J lost 3 bases, with 11 bases between them. The CDR3: CASSFTGLDTEAFF. CDR3 DNA: TGTGCCAGCAGTTTCACAGGGCTGGACACTGAAGCTTTCTTT. The full variable domain, with the rest looked up from reference TRBV28 and TRBJ1-1, is DVKVTQSSRYLVKRTGEKVFLECVQDMDHENMFWYRQDPGLGLRLIYFSYDVKMKEKGDIPEGYSVSREKKERFSLILESASTNQTSMYLCASSFTGLDTEAFFGQGTRLTVV.